The present T cell receptor beta chain was sequenced within a study of PD-L1 blockade in urothelial cancer. Study-level information: Administration of atezolizumab to patients began in the mid-2010s, at 1,200 mg intravenously every 3 weeks. Of approximately 30 patients, about 24 were males with bladder-origin urothelial cancer. The study recovered a median of around 130,000 T cells per blood sample.

Described time point: pretreatment peripheral blood. Each PCR contained spiked-in synthetic TCR analog templates. Assay used: immunoSEQ multiplex PCR; TCRdb lists only in-frame clones, some missing. The table records 45,000 to 55,000 clones, 79% of them present only once. The CDR3 covers 16 residues. The V segment lost 3 bases and the J segment 7 bases; nucleotides outside the gene matches: 11. Germline assignment: CDR1 SNHLY and CDR2 FYNNEI. The chain joins TRBV2 to TRBJ2-2, with TRBD1 identical over 7 bases. The source is a man between 65 and 85 years old with urothelial cancer. Sample: PBMCs, taken around atezolizumab (anti-PD-L1) treatment. The CDR3 region is CASSDSVDRAGGELFF. CDR3 DNA sequence: TGTGCCAGCAGTGATTCGGTAGACAGGGCGGGCGGGGAGCTGTTTTTT.